The TCR beta chain described here comes from a study of shared T cell receptors in the human thymus. This clone was detected a few times. V shed 4 bases and J 0 bases; nucleotides not matched to a gene: 4. CDR3 size: 16 residues. Germline CDR1 SGHRS, CDR2 YFSETQ. Data came from immunoSEQ multiplex PCR; TCRdb stores just in-frame clones and leaves some out. The sample carries 450,000 to 650,000 clones, approximately 80% recorded once. The same data also went into a second study, on human thymus T cells. According to that study: The source of the thymus tissue was resections taken during corrective heart surgery. Repertoires sampled from thymus and blood appeared biased in V and J gene usage. As related research reported, thymic repertoires overlapped highly among unrelated individuals.

The clonotype comes from a boy younger than two with a congenital heart defect. Sample: thymocytes. V and J are TRBV5-1 and TRBJ2-2, with TRBD1 identical over 9 bases. CDR3: CASSPGTGSNTGELFF. In DNA, the CDR3 is TGCGCCAGCAGCCCCGGGACAGGGTCGAACACCGGGGAGCTGTTTTTT.